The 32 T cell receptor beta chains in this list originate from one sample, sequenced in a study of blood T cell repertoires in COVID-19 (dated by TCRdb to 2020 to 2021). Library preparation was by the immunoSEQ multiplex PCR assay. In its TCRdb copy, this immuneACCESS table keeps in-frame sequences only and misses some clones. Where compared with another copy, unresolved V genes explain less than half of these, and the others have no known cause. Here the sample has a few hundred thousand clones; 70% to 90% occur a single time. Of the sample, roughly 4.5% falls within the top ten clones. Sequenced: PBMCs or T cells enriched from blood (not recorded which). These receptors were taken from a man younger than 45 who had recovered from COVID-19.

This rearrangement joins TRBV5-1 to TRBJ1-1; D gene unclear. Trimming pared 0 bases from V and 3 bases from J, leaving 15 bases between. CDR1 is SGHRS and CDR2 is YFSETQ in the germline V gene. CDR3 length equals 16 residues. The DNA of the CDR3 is TGCGCCAGCAGCTTGGCGGGTAGGCCGGAGGACACTGAAGCTTTCTTT. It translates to CASSLAGRPEDTEAFF.

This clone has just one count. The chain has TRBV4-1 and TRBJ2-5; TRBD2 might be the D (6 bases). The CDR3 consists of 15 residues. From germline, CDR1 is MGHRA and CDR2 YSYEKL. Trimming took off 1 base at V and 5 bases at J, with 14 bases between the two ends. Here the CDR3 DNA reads TGCGCCAGCAGCCAAGTTGGAACGGGGGTGGAGACCCAGTACTTC. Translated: CASSQVGTGVETQYF.

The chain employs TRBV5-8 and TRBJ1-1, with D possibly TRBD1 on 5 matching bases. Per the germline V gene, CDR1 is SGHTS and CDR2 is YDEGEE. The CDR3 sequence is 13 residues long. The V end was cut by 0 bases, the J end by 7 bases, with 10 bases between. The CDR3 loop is CASSLVSGIEAFF. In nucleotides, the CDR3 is TGTGCCAGCAGCTTGGTTTCAGGGATTGAAGCTTTCTTT.

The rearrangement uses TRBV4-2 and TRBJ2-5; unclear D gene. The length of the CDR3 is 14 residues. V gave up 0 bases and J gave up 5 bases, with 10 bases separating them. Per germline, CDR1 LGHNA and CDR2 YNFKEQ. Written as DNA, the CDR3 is TGTGCCAGCAGCCAAGATCCCGACGGGGAGACCCAGTACTTC. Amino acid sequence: CASSQDPDGETQYF.

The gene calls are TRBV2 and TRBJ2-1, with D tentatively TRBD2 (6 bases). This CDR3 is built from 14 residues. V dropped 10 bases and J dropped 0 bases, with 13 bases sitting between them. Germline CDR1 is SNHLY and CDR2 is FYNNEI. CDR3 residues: CATPGVISYNEQFF. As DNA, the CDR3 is TGTGCCACCCCGGGGGTAATCTCCTACAATGAGCAGTTCTTC.

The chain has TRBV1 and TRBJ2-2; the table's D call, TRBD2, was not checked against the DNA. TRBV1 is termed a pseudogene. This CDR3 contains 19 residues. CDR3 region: CTSSQDGWTGGPSTGELFF. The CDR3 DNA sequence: TGCACCAGCAGCCAAGATGGGTGGACGGGAGGGCCGTCGACCGGGGAGCTGTTTTTT.

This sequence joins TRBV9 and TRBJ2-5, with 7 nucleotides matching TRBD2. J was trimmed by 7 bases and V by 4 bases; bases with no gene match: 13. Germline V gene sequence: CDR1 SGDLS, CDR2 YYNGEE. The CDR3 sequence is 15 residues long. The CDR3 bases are TGTGCCAGCAGCCCTGGAGAAGAAGCGGGGCGGACCCAGTACTTC. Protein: CASSPGEEAGRTQYF.

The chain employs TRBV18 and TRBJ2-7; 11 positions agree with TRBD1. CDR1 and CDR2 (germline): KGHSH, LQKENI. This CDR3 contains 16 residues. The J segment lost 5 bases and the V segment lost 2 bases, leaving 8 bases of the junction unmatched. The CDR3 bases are TGTGCCAGCTCACCAGAGGGGGGACAGGGGGGTGACGAGCAGTACTTC. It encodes CASSPEGGQGGDEQYF.

The CDR3 loop reads CASTYWGGTTNEKLFF. DNA for the CDR3: TGCGCCAGCACCTATTGGGGGGGAACAACTAATGAAAAACTGTTTTTT. The V and J genes are TRBV5-1 and TRBJ1-4; D possibly corresponds to TRBD1 (5 bases). Trimming pared 6 bases from V and 0 bases from J, leaving 15 bases between. The CDR3 is 16 residues long. Germline assignment: CDR1 SGHRS and CDR2 YFSETQ.

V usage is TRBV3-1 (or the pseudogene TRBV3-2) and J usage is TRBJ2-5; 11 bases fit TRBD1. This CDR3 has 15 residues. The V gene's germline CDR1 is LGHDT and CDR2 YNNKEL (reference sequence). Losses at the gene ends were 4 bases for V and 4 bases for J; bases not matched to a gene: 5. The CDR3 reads CASSRSGTGGETQYF. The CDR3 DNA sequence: TGTGCCAGCAGCCGATCCGGGACAGGGGGAGAGACCCAGTACTTC.

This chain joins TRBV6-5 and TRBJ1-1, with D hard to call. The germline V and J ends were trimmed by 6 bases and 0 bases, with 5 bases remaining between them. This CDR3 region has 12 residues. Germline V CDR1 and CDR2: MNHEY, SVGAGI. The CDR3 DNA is TGTGCCAGCAGGGGCTTGAACACTGAAGCTTTCTTT. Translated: CASRGLNTEAFF.

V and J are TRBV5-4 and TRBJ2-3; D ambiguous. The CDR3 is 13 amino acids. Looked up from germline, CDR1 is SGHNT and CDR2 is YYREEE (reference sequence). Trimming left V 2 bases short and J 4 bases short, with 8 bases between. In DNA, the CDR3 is TGTGCCAGCAGCTTCCCGGAGCCAGATACGCAGTATTTT. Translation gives CASSFPEPDTQYF.

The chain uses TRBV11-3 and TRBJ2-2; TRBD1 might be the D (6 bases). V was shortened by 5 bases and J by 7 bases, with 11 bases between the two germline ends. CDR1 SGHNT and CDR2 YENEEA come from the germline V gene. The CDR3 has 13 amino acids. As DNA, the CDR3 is TGTGCCAGCAGCCCCAGCAGGGGCGGGGAGCTGTTTTTT. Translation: CASSPSRGGELFF.

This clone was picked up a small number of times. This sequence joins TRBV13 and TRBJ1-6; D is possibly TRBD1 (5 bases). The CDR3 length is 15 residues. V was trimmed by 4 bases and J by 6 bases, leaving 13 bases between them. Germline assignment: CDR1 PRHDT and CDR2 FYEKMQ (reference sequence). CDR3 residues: CASSYWTGGNSPLHF. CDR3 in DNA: TGTGCCAGCAGCTACTGGACCGGGGGTAATTCACCCCTCCACTTT.

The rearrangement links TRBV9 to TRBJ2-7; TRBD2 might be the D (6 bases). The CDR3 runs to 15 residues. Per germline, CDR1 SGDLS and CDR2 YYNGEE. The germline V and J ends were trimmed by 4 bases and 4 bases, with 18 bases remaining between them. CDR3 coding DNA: TGTGCCAGCAGCCGACTAGGGGTGGAGGGTTACGAGCAGTACTTC. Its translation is CASSRLGVEGYEQYF.

CDR3 protein: CATSPGSSGNTIYF. In DNA form, the CDR3 reads TGTGCCACCAGTCCCGGTTCGAGTGGAAACACCATATATTTT. V and J are TRBV24-1 and TRBJ1-3, with unresolved D. The CDR3 contains 14 residues. Germline loops: CDR1 KGHDR, CDR2 SFDVKD. Trimming left V 6 bases short and J 3 bases short, with 11 bases between.

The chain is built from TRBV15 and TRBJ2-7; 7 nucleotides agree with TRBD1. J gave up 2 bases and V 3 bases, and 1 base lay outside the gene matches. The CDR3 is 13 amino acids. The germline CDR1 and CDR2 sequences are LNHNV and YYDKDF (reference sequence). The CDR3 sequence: CATSRGQTYEQYF. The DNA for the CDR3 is TGTGCCACCAGCAGGGGACAGACCTACGAGCAGTACTTC.

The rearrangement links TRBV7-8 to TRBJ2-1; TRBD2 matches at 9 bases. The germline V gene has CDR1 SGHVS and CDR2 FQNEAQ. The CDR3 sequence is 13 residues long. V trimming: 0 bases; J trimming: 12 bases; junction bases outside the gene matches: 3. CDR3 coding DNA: TGTGCCAGCAGCTTAGCGGGAGCGGGGGGGCAGTTCTTC. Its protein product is CASSLAGAGGQFF.

CDR3 sequence (DNA): TGTGCCAGCAGCCGGCGGACTGAAGCTTTCTTT. Translation gives CASSRRTEAFF. This chain connects TRBV9 to TRBJ1-1, with D uncertain. Per germline, CDR1 SGDLS and CDR2 YYNGEE. Trimming left V 4 bases short and J 5 bases short, with 6 bases between. This CDR3 spans 11 amino acids.

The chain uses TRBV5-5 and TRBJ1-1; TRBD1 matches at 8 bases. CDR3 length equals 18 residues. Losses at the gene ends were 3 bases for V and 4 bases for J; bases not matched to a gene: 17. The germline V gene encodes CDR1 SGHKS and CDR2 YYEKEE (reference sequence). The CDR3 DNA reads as TGTGCCAGCAGCTCGTTACAGCCGGGACAGGCTGGGGGCACTGAAGCTTTCTTT. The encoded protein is CASSSLQPGQAGGTEAFF.

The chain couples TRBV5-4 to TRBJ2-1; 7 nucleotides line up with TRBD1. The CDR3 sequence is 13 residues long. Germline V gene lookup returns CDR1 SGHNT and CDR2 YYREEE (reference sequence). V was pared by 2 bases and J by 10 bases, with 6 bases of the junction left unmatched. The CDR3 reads CASSFDRAGEQFF. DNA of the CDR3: TGTGCCAGCAGCTTCGACAGGGCAGGCGAGCAGTTCTTC.

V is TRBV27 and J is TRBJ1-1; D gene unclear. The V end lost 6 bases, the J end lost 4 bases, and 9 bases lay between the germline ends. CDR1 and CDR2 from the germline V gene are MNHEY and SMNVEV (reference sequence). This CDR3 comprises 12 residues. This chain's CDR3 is CASSRTATEAFF. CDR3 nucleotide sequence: TGTGCCAGCAGCAGGACTGCCACTGAAGCTTTCTTT.

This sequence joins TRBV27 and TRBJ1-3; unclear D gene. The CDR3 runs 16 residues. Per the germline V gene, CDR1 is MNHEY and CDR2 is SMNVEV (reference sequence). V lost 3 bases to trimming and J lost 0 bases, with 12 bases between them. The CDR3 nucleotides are TGTGCCAGCAGTTTTCGCCCCCCCAGCTCTGGAAACACCATATATTTT. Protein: CASSFRPPSSGNTIYF.

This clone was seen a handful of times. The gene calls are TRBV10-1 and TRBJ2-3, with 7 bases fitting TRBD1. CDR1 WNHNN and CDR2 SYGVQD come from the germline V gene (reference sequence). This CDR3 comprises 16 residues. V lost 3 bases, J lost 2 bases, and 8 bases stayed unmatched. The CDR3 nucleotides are TGCGCCAGCAGTGAAATTTGGGACAGATCCACAGATACGCAGTATTTT. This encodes CASSEIWDRSTDTQYF.

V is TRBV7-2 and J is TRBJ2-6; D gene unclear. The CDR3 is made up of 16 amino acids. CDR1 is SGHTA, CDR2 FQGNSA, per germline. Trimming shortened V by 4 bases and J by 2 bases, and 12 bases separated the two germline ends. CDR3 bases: TGTGCCAGCAGCTCGTACCCGGTGACTGGGGCCAACGTCCTGACTTTC. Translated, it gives CASSSYPVTGANVLTF.

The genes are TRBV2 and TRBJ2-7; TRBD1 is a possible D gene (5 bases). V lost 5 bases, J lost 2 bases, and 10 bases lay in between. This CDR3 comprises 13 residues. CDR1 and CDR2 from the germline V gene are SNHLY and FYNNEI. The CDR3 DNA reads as TGTGCCAGCAGTAAGACAGAAACCTACGAGCAGTACTTC. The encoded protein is CASSKTETYEQYF.

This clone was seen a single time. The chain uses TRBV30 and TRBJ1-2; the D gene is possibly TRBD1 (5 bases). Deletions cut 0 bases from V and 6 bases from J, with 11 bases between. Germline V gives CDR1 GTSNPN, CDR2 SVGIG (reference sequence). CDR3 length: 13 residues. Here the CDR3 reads CAWSVQGVDGYTF. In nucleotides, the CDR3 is TGTGCCTGGAGTGTGCAAGGGGTGGATGGCTACACCTTC.

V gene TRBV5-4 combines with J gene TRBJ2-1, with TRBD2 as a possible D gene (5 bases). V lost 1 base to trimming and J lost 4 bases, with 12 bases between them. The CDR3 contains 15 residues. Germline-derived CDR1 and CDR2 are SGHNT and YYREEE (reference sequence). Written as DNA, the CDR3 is TGTGCCAGCAGCTTGATCGGACTGGATTACAATGAGCAGTTCTTC. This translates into CASSLIGLDYNEQFF.

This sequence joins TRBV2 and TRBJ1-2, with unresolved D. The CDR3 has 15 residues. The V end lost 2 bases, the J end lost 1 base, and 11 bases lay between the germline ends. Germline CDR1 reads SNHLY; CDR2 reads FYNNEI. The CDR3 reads CASSEPTELNYGYTF. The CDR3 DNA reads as TGTGCCAGCAGTGAACCAACAGAACTTAACTATGGCTACACCTTC.

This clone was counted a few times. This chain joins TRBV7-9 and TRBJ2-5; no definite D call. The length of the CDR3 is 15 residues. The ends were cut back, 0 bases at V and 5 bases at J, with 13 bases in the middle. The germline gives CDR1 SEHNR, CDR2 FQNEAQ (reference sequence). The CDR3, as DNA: TGTGCCAGCAGCTTAGCGTCCATCCCCGGGGAGACCCAGTACTTC. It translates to CASSLASIPGETQYF.

CDR3 in DNA: TGTGCCAGCAGCTTACCCTATTACCGACAGGGGGGTAACACCGGGGAGCTGTTTTTT. Its translation: CASSLPYYRQGGNTGELFF. The chain joins TRBV7-6 to TRBJ2-2, with 9 bases that match TRBD1. With V trimmed by 2 bases and J by 2 bases, 12 bases remained unmatched. Germline CDR1 is SGHVS and CDR2 is FNYEAQ. The CDR3 contains 19 residues.

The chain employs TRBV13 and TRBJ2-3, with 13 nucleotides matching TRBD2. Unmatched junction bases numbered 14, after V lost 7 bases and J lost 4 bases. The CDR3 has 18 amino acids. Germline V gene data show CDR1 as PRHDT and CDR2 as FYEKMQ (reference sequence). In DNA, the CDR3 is TGTGCCAGCACCGCAAGAACGTCCGGACTAGCGGGAGCAGATACGCAGTATTTT. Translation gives CASTARTSGLAGADTQYF.